This T cell receptor (beta chain) was profiled in a study of OX40 agonist ivuxolimab in advanced cancers. Study context: Patients were treated with intravenous ivuxolimab, dosed at 0.01 to 10 mg/kg and infused every 2 weeks. Three patients showed partial responses: one hepatocellular carcinoma and two cutaneous melanoma cases.

The CDR3 has 15 residues. V was pared by 3 bases and J by 2 bases, with 2 bases of the junction left unmatched. Germline lookup yields CDR1 PRHDT and CDR2 FYEKMQ (reference sequence). Here immunoSEQ multiplex PCR was the method, and the copy in TCRdb shows in-frame clones only, minus some. The sample carries some 59,000 clones, 87% recorded once. Points from the study as a whole: At 0.1-3.0 mg/kg, partial responders had clonal expansion among the lowest observed.

Regarding this clone: What it binds is unknown.

This sequence originates from an adult with an advanced solid tumor such as melanoma, head and neck, liver or kidney cancer. This specimen consisted of CD4+ or CD8+ T cells sorted from blood, obtained in a trial of the OX40 agonist ivuxolimab. The V gene is TRBV13, the J gene TRBJ2-3; 10 nucleotides align to TRBD1. CDR3 sequence: CASSFGTGATDTQYF. DNA for the CDR3: TGTGCCAGCAGCTTCGGGACAGGGGCCACAGATACGCAGTATTTT.